Listed here are 10 T cell receptor beta chains from one sample, sequenced in a study of T-cell reconstitution after alpha-beta-depleted transplantation in children (dated by TCRdb to 2016 to 2018). Receptor libraries were prepared by PCR. Instrument on record: Illumina HiSeq 2500. To normalize quantification of the TCRbeta repertoire, the TCR libraries were built with molecular barcoding that relied on unique molecular identifiers. TCRdb reran the public reads through fastp at Q25 and MiXCR, keeping productive beta chains. Each record represents a unique CDR3 protein, reported with the most common genes and DNA among its rows. The sample has about 980,000 distinct CDR3 sequences on record, 25% to 35% of them singletons. Jointly, the top ten make up under 30% of the sample. The sample's treatment or condition label, in plain terms: allogeneic hematopoietic cell transplantation with graft depleted of TCRalphabeta T cells and CD19 B cells.

Sequences were derived from PBMCs, mostly from graft donor cells, sampled 360 days after TCRalphabeta/CD19-depleted stem cell transplant. The receptors come from a boy younger than two who had a stem cell transplant for SCID, so the T cells may come from the graft donor.

In this sample, this clonotype turned up once. V usage is TRBV27 and J usage is TRBJ1-4; 9 nucleotides match TRBD1. Germline loops: CDR1 MNHEY, CDR2 SMNVEV (reference sequence). V trimming: 2 bases; J trimming: 7 bases; junction bases outside the gene matches: 8. The CDR3 runs to 16 residues. The CDR3 protein is CASSLNIVGQGEKLFF. CDR3 sequence (DNA): TGTGCCAGCAGTTTAAATATCGTGGGACAGGGTGAAAAACTGTTTTTT.

V is TRBV5-1 and J is TRBJ2-5; D may match TRBD1 or TRBD2 (5 bases each). Germline CDR1 SGHRS, CDR2 YFSETQ. V was shortened by 2 bases and J by 1 base, with 9 bases between the two germline ends. CDR3 length: 14 residues. The CDR3 sequence: CASSFVGTQETQYF. The CDR3 nucleotides read TGCGCCAGCAGCTTCGTGGGGACCCAAGAGACCCAGTACTTC.

In its sample, this clonotype was seen a few times. The chain links TRBV20-1 to TRBJ2-7; D is unclear. CDR3 length equals 13 residues. Trimming cost V 0 bases and J 1 base, with 7 bases left between them. Germline V gene lookup returns CDR1 DFQATT and CDR2 SNEGSKA (reference sequence). CDR3 in amino acids: CSARDPVSYEQYF. CDR3 coding DNA: TGCAGTGCTAGAGATCCTGTTTCCTACGAGCAGTACTTC.

Here the CDR3 reads CASSPPSPQGKDSPLHF. The CDR3 nucleotides are TGTGCCAGCTCACCACCTTCCCCCCAGGGCAAGGATTCACCCCTCCACTTT. This sequence joins TRBV18 and TRBJ1-6; the D gene is possibly TRBD1 (5 bases). V lost 0 bases and J lost 8, with 17 bases in between. The germline V gene has CDR1 KGHSH and CDR2 LQKENI. The CDR3 contains 17 residues.

This clonotype was recorded a few times. This chain connects TRBV7-2 to TRBJ2-3; 8 bases fit TRBD1. V lost 1 base to trimming and J lost 6 bases; unmatched junction nucleotides: 6. The V gene's germline CDR1 is SGHTA and CDR2 FQGNSA. CDR3 size: 15 residues. The CDR3 here is CASSLVQGAFDTQYF. CDR3 nucleotide sequence: TGTGCCAGCAGCTTAGTCCAGGGGGCTTTCGATACGCAGTATTTT.

This clonotype was picked up a small number of times. This chain connects TRBV29-1 to TRBJ2-7; D might be TRBD1 (6 bases). This CDR3 spans 13 amino acids. Trimming shortened V by 6 bases and J by 0 bases, and 12 bases separated the two germline ends. Germline CDR1 and CDR2: SQVTM and ANQGSEA. Here the CDR3 reads CSVLTGTSYEQYF. The DNA for the CDR3 is TGCAGCGTCCTTACAGGGACCTCCTACGAGCAGTACTTC.

The chain employs TRBV5-1 and TRBJ2-3, with D perhaps TRBD1 (6 bases). The CDR3 totals 15 residues. CDR1 is SGHRS, CDR2 YFSETQ, per germline. V lost 0 bases, J lost 2 bases, and 10 bases lay in between. CDR3 region: CASSLDRAITDTQYF. The CDR3 DNA is TGCGCCAGCAGCTTGGACAGGGCTATCACAGATACGCAGTATTTT.

This clonotype has just a few counts. V is TRBV5-1 and J is TRBJ2-1; 9 bases map to TRBD2. This CDR3 has 13 amino acids. Germline CDR1 is SGHRS and CDR2 is YFSETQ. After removal of 3 bases from V and 8 bases from J, the junction contained 3 bases not matched to a gene. CDR3 protein: CASSWAGGHEQFF. The CDR3 nucleotides read TGCGCCAGCAGCTGGGCGGGAGGGCATGAGCAGTTCTTC.

This clonotype occurred a few times. V and J are TRBV12-3 or TRBV12-4 and TRBJ2-1, with 8 bases fitting TRBD1. The junction had 6 bases not matched to a gene; V was cut back by 3 bases and J by 2 bases. The CDR3 loop spans 16 amino acids. The CDR3 region is CASSFDRGPPYNEQFF. Here the CDR3 DNA reads TGTGCCAGCAGTTTCGACAGGGGACCTCCCTACAATGAGCAGTTCTTC.

The chain is built from TRBV29-1 and TRBJ2-1; the match to TRBD2 covers 14 bases. The germline V gene has CDR1 SQVTM and CDR2 ANQGSEA. The V and J ends lost 7 bases and 0 bases, in that order; junction bases with no gene match: 8. The CDR3 loop spans 17 amino acids. The CDR3 region is CSAWTSGGRSSYNEQFF. The CDR3 nucleotides are TGCAGCGCCTGGACTAGCGGGGGGAGGAGCTCCTACAATGAGCAGTTCTTC.